These 27 T cell receptor beta chains came from one sample sequenced in a study of blood T cell repertoires in COVID-19. TCRdb's table, derived via immunoSEQ multiplex PCR, lists solely in-frame clones and lacks some. Of 52,000 or so clones listed, almost 85% are singletons. The sample comprised peripheral blood. The source is a human donor in a cohort sampled during active COVID-19.

The chain combines TRBV7-2 with TRBJ2-2; TRBD1 is a possible D gene (7 bases). V gave up 2 bases and J gave up 4 bases, with 14 bases separating them. CDR1 is SGHTA, CDR2 FQGNSA, per germline. The CDR3 runs to 16 residues. Here the CDR3 reads CASSLQSGGGTGELFF. In nucleotides, the CDR3 is TGTGCCAGCAGCTTACAATCAGGGGGAGGCACCGGGGAGCTGTTTTTT.

This chain joins TRBV6-5 and TRBJ1-5; D may be TRBD1 (5 bases). The CDR3 loop spans 14 amino acids. The V end was cut by 7 bases, the J end by 5 bases, with 15 bases between. The germline CDR1 and CDR2 sequences are MNHEY and SVGAGI. CDR3 protein: CASTKGAFDQPQHF. The CDR3 DNA sequence: TGTGCCAGCACCAAAGGGGCGTTCGATCAGCCCCAGCATTTT.

The V gene is TRBV2, the J gene TRBJ1-4; 7 nucleotides line up with TRBD1. With V trimmed by 4 bases and J by 4 bases, 12 bases remained unmatched. Germline assignment: CDR1 SNHLY and CDR2 FYNNEI. The CDR3 spans 17 residues. CDR3 coding DNA: TGTGCCAGCAGTGTTCAGAGGGTCGGGACAGTTAATGAAAAACTGTTTTTT. Translating it yields CASSVQRVGTVNEKLFF.

By frequency in the sample, this clone is medium-sized (0.01 to 0.1%). This chain connects TRBV5-4 to TRBJ1-2; 8 nucleotides line up with TRBD1. Germline CDR1 and CDR2: SGHNT and YYREEE (reference sequence). This CDR3 contains 15 residues. With V trimmed by 1 base and J by 6 bases, 8 bases remained unmatched. The CDR3 DNA is TGTGCCAGCAGCTTGAACAGGGGGGCTGGTGATGGCTACACCTTC. It encodes CASSLNRGAGDGYTF.

The genes are TRBV12-5 and TRBJ1-2, with a tentative D call TRBD1 (5 bases). Germline V gives CDR1 LGHNT, CDR2 FRNRAP. The CDR3 sequence is 15 residues long. The V and J ends lost 6 bases and 2 bases respectively, with 16 bases between them. CDR3 protein: CASGGFGRVNYGYTF. The CDR3 DNA reads as TGTGCTAGTGGGGGCTTTGGCAGGGTGAACTATGGCTACACCTTC.

The chain joins TRBV29-1 to TRBJ1-1; 9 nucleotides agree with TRBD1. This CDR3 has 13 amino acids. CDR1 SQVTM and CDR2 ANQGSEA come from the germline V gene. The trim removed 4 bases at V and 6 bases at J, leaving 6 bases unmatched. The CDR3 bases are TGCAGCGTTGGGGAGACAGGGGGACCTGAAGCTTTCTTT. This encodes CSVGETGGPEAFF. Combining the CDR3 with reference TRBV29-1 and TRBJ1-1 gives the whole variable domain SAVISQKPSRDICQRGTSLTIQCQVDSQVTMMFWYRQQPGQSLTLIATANQGSEATYESGFVIDKFPISRPNLTFSTLTVSNMSPEDSSIYLCSVGETGGPEAFFGQGTRLTVV.

CDR3 bases: TGTGCCAGCAGGGGGACAGGGGGCGTCAATCAGCCCCAGCATTTT. Protein sequence: CASRGTGGVNQPQHF. The chain is built from TRBV6-5 and TRBJ1-5; TRBD1 matches at 12 bases. This CDR3 contains 15 residues. Germline V lookup: CDR1 MNHEY, CDR2 SVGAGI. Trimming took 6 bases from V and 3 from J; bases not matched to a gene: 3.

The chain is built from TRBV29-1 and TRBJ2-7, with D possibly matching TRBD1 (5 bases). V dropped 7 bases and J dropped 1 base, with 11 bases sitting between them. This CDR3 comprises 12 residues. Germline V gene lookup returns CDR1 SQVTM and CDR2 ANQGSEA. Here the CDR3 DNA reads TGCAGCGCCAGAAGGGGTTCCTACGAGCAGTACTTC. Translated, it gives CSARRGSYEQYF.

The chain uses TRBV2 and TRBJ2-5; possibly TRBD2 for D (5 bases). Germline-derived CDR1 and CDR2 are SNHLY and FYNNEI. The length of the CDR3 is 15 residues. V was pared by 0 bases and J by 2 bases, with 10 bases between. The CDR3 loop is CASSEANGGQETQYF. Written as DNA, the CDR3 is TGTGCCAGCAGTGAAGCGAACGGCGGGCAAGAGACCCAGTACTTC.

The chain employs TRBV5-1 and TRBJ2-2; 11 bases fit TRBD2. V lost 3 bases, J lost 5 bases, and 9 bases stayed unmatched. The germline V gene has CDR1 SGHRS and CDR2 YFSETQ. CDR3 size: 17 residues. The CDR3 spells CASSSKVTSGTTGELFF. For the CDR3, the DNA is TGCGCCAGCAGCTCGAAGGTGACTAGCGGGACAACCGGGGAGCTGTTTTTT.

The CDR3 is CASSPRTGTGGSETQYF. The CDR3 nucleotides are TGTGCCAGCAGTCCCCGAACTGGGACAGGGGGTAGCGAGACCCAGTACTTC. The V call is TRBV27, the J call TRBJ2-5; 11 bases agree with TRBD1. The V gene's germline CDR1 is MNHEY and CDR2 SMNVEV (reference sequence). CDR3 length equals 17 residues. J gave up 5 bases and V 5 bases, and 13 bases lay outside the gene matches.

V is TRBV29-1 and J is TRBJ2-3, with 7 bases that match TRBD2. Germline V gene sequence: CDR1 SQVTM, CDR2 ANQGSEA. V dropped 4 bases and J dropped 5; count of bases not matched to a gene: 6. The CDR3 contains 13 residues. This CDR3 reads CSVGGGSGDTQYF. Here the CDR3 DNA reads TGCAGCGTTGGGGGGGGTTCTGGAGATACGCAGTATTTT.

The chain uses TRBV6-5 and TRBJ2-3; no definite D call. V lost 6 bases, J lost 0 bases, and 10 bases lay in between. The CDR3 contains 14 residues. Germline V gene data show CDR1 as MNHEY and CDR2 as SVGAGI. The CDR3 reads CASSLTRSTDTQYF. The CDR3 region has the DNA TGTGCCAGCAGCCTGACACGAAGCACAGATACGCAGTATTTT.

The rearrangement uses TRBV4-3 and TRBJ1-2; 7 bases match TRBD1. Germline lookup yields CDR1 LGHNA and CDR2 YSLEER. There are 16 residues in the CDR3. Trimming at V came to 1 base and at J to 3 bases, leaving 8 bases not matched to a gene. CDR3: CASSQGQGYIDYGYTF. In DNA, the CDR3 is TGCGCCAGCAGCCAAGGACAGGGTTATATCGACTATGGCTACACCTTC.

CDR3 DNA sequence: TGTGCCAGCGGTCGGGTCCAAGAGACCCAGTACTTC. It yields the protein CASGRVQETQYF. The rearrangement joins TRBV2 to TRBJ2-5; D is uncertain. CDR3 length: 12 amino acids. From germline, CDR1 is SNHLY and CDR2 FYNNEI. The V end lost 8 bases, the J end lost 1 base, and 8 bases lay between the germline ends.

The CDR3 DNA reads as TGTGCCAGCAGCTTTCCCGCGACAGCGACTAACTATGGCTACACCTTC. Amino acid sequence: CASSFPATATNYGYTF. J is TRBJ1-2 and V is TRBV5-6, with a weak D call TRBD1 (5 bases). The CDR3 length is 16 residues. Per germline, CDR1 SGHDT and CDR2 YYEEEE. V was trimmed by 2 bases and J by 0 bases, leaving 14 bases between them. The variable domain in full, completed from reference TRBV5-6 and TRBJ1-2, reads DAGVTQSPTHLIKTRGQQVTLRCSPKSGHDTVSWYQQALGQGPQFIFQYYEEEERQRGNFPDRFSGHQFPNYSSELNVNALLLGDSALYLCASSFPATATNYGYTFGSGTRLTVV.

The chain carries TRBV9 and TRBJ1-1; unclear D gene. The CDR3 runs 15 residues. Germline CDR1 SGDLS, CDR2 YYNGEE. Trimming took off 0 bases at V and 8 bases at J, with 17 bases between the two ends. The chain's CDR3 is CASSVDGVRSTEAFF. In DNA form, the CDR3 reads TGTGCCAGCAGCGTAGACGGGGTAAGGTCCACCGAAGCTTTCTTT.

J is TRBJ2-7 and V is TRBV5-1, with D perhaps TRBD1 (5 bases). V shed 1 base and J shed 1 base, with 18 bases lying between them. Germline V gene lookup returns CDR1 SGHRS and CDR2 YFSETQ. The CDR3 is made up of 17 amino acids. The CDR3: CASSLNRGSAQSYEQYF. In DNA, the CDR3 is TGCGCCAGCAGCTTGAATAGGGGCAGCGCCCAGTCCTACGAGCAGTACTTC. The whole variable domain, filled in from reference TRBV5-1 and TRBJ2-7, reads KAGVTQTPRYLIKTRGQQVTLSCSPISGHRSVSWYQQTPGQGLQFLFEYFSETQRNKGNFPGRFSGRQFSNSRSEMNVSTLELGDSALYLCASSLNRGSAQSYEQYFGPGTRLTVT.

This rearrangement joins TRBV2 to TRBJ2-2, with D uncertain. Trimming removed 2 bases from V and 6 bases from J, with 7 bases in between. Germline loops: CDR1 SNHLY, CDR2 FYNNEI. The length of the CDR3 is 13 residues. Here the CDR3 DNA reads TGTGCCAGCAGTGAACCCACTGCCGGGGAGCTGTTTTTT. Protein sequence: CASSEPTAGELFF.

The sample holds one count of this clone. J is TRBJ2-1 and V is TRBV28, with TRBD2 matching 8 bases. The CDR3 is 14 amino acids. The germline gives CDR1 MDHEN, CDR2 SYDVKM. Unmatched junction bases numbered 2, after V lost 2 bases and J lost 5 bases. The CDR3 bases are TGTGCCAGCAGTTTACCAGCGGGAGACAATGAGCAGTTCTTC. Protein sequence: CASSLPAGDNEQFF.

The CDR3 region has the DNA TGTGCCAGCAGTTTCTCCGGAAGGACAGGGGTCTACGAGCAGTACTTC. It translates to CASSFSGRTGVYEQYF. The chain is built from TRBV27 and TRBJ2-7; 9 bases map to TRBD1. Germline V gene sequence: CDR1 MNHEY, CDR2 SMNVEV (reference sequence). The CDR3 length is 16 residues. Trimming at V came to 3 bases and at J to 3 bases, leaving 9 bases not matched to a gene.

V is TRBV28 and J is TRBJ2-2; TRBD2 aligns across 11 bases. The length of the CDR3 is 18 residues. Germline V CDR1 and CDR2: MDHEN, SYDVKM. V lost 11 bases and J lost 5; bases outside the gene matches: 19. CDR3 region: CASKSLGTSGPGTGELFF. The CDR3 DNA sequence: TGTGCCTCCAAATCCCTCGGGACTAGCGGTCCGGGGACCGGGGAGCTGTTTTTT.

This rearrangement joins TRBV2 to TRBJ2-1; TRBD1 matches 9 bases. Germline CDR1 and CDR2: SNHLY and FYNNEI. The CDR3 covers 15 residues. V lost 3 bases to trimming and J lost 10 bases; unmatched junction nucleotides: 10. The CDR3 region has the DNA TGTGCCAGCAGTGAGGAACAGGGGGCGAGGGGAGAGCAGTTCTTC. This gives the protein CASSEEQGARGEQFF.

V and J are TRBV24-1 and TRBJ1-1; D perhaps matches TRBD1 (6 bases). Trimming shortened V by 11 bases and J by 3 bases, and 39 bases separated the two germline ends. Per the germline V gene, CDR1 is KGHDR and CDR2 is SFDVKD. CDR3 length: 21 amino acids. CDR3 protein: CASKPSSGIDRRGGSHTEAFF. The CDR3 DNA follows: TGTGCCAGCAAACCATCATCGGGAATCGACAGGCGGGGGGGAAGCCACACTGAAGCTTTCTTT.

The chain links TRBV4-3 to TRBJ2-2; TRBD2 matches at 13 bases. This CDR3 has 16 amino acids. CDR1 LGHNA and CDR2 YSLEER come from the germline V gene. The V segment lost 4 bases and the J segment 5 bases; nucleotides outside the gene matches: 4. As DNA, the CDR3 is TGCGCCAGCAGCCCCCGGACTAGCGGGGGAACCGGGGAGCTGTTTTTT. Translating it yields CASSPRTSGGTGELFF.

The CDR3 DNA is TGTGCCAGCAGCCAAGAGCTAGCGGGGGCGCAAGAGACCCAGTACTTC. This translates into CASSQELAGAQETQYF. The chain combines TRBV3-1 (or the pseudogene TRBV3-2) with TRBJ2-5, with TRBD2 matching over 10 bases. Unmatched junction bases numbered 3, after V lost 0 bases and J lost 2 bases. The CDR3 covers 16 residues. CDR1 LGHDT and CDR2 YNNKEL come from the germline V gene (reference sequence).

The V and J genes are TRBV28 and TRBJ2-3, with 10 bases aligning to TRBD1. Germline V gene data show CDR1 as MDHEN and CDR2 as SYDVKM. The V segment lost 5 bases and the J segment 0 bases; nucleotides outside the gene matches: 5. The CDR3 spans 16 residues. CDR3 coding DNA: TGTGCCAGCAGTCCCTGGGACAGGGGTAGCACAGATACGCAGTATTTT. Translation: CASSPWDRGSTDTQYF.